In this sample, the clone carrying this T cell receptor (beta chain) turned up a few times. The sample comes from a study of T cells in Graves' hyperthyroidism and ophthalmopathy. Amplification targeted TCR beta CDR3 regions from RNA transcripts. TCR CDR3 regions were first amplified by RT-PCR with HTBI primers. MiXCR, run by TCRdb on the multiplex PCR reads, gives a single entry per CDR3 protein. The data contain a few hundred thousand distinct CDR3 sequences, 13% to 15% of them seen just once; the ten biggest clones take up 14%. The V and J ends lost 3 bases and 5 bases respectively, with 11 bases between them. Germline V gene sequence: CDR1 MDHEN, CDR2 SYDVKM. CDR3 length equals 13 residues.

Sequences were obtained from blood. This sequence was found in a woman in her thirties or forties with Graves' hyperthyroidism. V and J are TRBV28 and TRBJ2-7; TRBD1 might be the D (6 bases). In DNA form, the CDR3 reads TGTGCCAGCAGTTTGCGAGGGACAAACGAGCAGTACTTC. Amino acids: CASSLRGTNEQYF.